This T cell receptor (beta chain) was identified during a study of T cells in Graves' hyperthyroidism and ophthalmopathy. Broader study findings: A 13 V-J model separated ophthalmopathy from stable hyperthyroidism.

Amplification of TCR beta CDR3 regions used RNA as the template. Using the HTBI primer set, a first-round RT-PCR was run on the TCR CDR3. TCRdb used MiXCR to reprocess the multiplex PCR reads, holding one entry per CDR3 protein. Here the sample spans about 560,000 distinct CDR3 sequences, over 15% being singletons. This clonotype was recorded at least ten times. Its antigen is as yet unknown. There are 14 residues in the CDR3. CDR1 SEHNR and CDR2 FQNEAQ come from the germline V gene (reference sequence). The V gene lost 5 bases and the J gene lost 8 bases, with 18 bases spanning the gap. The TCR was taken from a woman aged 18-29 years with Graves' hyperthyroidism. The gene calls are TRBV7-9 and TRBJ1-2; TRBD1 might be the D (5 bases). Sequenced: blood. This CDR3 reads CASSRTGMSGGYTF. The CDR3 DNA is TGTGCCAGCAGCCGAACAGGAATGTCGGGAGGCTACACCTTC.